Presented here are 27 T cell receptor beta chains from one specimen sequenced in a study of regulatory T cells in long-lasting Graves disease. Documented time point: persistent/refractory GD, antithyroid drugs over 5 years with positive TRAb. Following extraction of RNA from PBMCs, that RNA was used to make the TCR library. Building the TCR beta libraries relied on iRepertoire HTBI primers, and CDR3 regions underwent Arm-PCR. TCRdb re-called the multiplex PCR reads with MiXCR, one entry per CDR3 protein. Among approximately 500,000 distinct CDR3 sequences listed, 20% to 25% were seen once. The specimen was peripheral blood mononuclear cells (PBMCs), collected when the disease was refractory, from a patient treated with antithyroid drugs. The receptors here all came from a female donor with Graves disease.

This clonotype was seen ten or more times. This chain links TRBV7-9 with TRBJ2-5; D remains ambiguous. Germline loops: CDR1 SEHNR, CDR2 FQNEAQ (reference sequence). Trimming shortened V by 5 bases and J by 9 bases, and 13 bases separated the two germline ends. The CDR3 length is 12 residues. The CDR3 DNA sequence: TGTGCCAGCAGCACTGACGAGGACGCCCAGTACTTC. This encodes CASSTDEDAQYF.

This clonotype was counted once. The genes are TRBV9 and TRBJ1-2, with TRBD1 as a possible D gene (5 bases). This CDR3 region has 14 residues. Trimming removed 0 bases at V and 3 bases at J, with 9 bases between. CDR1 SGDLS and CDR2 YYNGEE come from the germline V gene. This CDR3 is CASSVGGRDYGYTF. In DNA form, the CDR3 reads TGTGCCAGCAGCGTAGGGGGCAGGGACTATGGCTACACCTTC.

This clonotype was detected many times. V gene TRBV15 combines with J gene TRBJ1-6; D is unclear. Germline V gene sequence: CDR1 LNHNV, CDR2 YYDKDF (reference sequence). CDR3 length equals 14 residues. V lost 0 bases, J lost 7 bases, and 7 bases lay in between. The CDR3: CATSRDSMNSPLHF. The CDR3 DNA is TGTGCCACCAGCAGAGACTCCATGAATTCACCCCTCCACTTT.

This clonotype was counted many times. This chain uses TRBV29-1 with TRBJ1-1, with 9 bases identical to TRBD1. The J segment lost 1 base and the V segment lost 6 bases, leaving 6 bases of the junction unmatched. CDR1 and CDR2 (germline): SQVTM, ANQGSEA. The CDR3 is 14 amino acids. CDR3 in amino acids: CSVSGQGKNTEAFF. DNA for the CDR3: TGCAGCGTGAGTGGACAGGGGAAGAACACTGAAGCTTTCTTT.

The chain uses TRBV5-1 and TRBJ2-7; D tentatively reads TRBD1 or TRBD2 (5 bases each). This CDR3 is built from 14 residues. Germline V lookup: CDR1 SGHRS, CDR2 YFSETQ. V was shortened by 5 bases and J by 0 bases, with 12 bases between the two germline ends. The DNA for the CDR3 is TGCGCCAGCAGGTCGGGACCCAGCTCCTACGAGCAGTACTTC. Its translation: CASRSGPSSYEQYF.

This clonotype was observed a handful of times. The rearrangement joins TRBV6-1 to TRBJ2-6; perhaps TRBD2 as D (7 bases). Germline V CDR1 and CDR2: MNHNS, SASEGT. Between the trimmed V and J ends, which lost 3 bases and 4 bases, there was a span of 16 bases. The CDR3 length is 17 residues. The CDR3 DNA reads as TGTGCCAGCAGTGAGGTTATGGGGGGGGCCGGGGCCAACGTCCTGACTTTC. Protein: CASSEVMGGAGANVLTF.

As for this clonotype: An end of the junction does not agree with germline; a read error may underlie this. The chain links TRBV6-2 or TRBV6-3 to TRBJ2-7, with D possibly TRBD1 on 6 matching bases. The CDR3 contains 12 residues. Germline lookup yields CDR1 MNHEY and CDR2 SVGEGT. This chain's CDR3 is CASSLDSYEQHF. In DNA form, the CDR3 reads TGTGCCAGCAGCCTGGACAGCTACGAGCAGCACTTC.

About this clonotype: A far more abundant clone sits one base away, making this likely a read error. V gene TRBV6-2 or TRBV6-3 combines with J gene TRBJ2-5, with 7 positions matching TRBD1. Germline values: CDR1 MNHEY, CDR2 SVGEGT. This CDR3 region has 14 residues. CDR3 DNA sequence: TGTGCCAGCAGGGGACAGCCGTACCAAGGGACCCAGTACTTC. Its translation is CASRGQPYQGTQYF.

This clonotype was seen many times. V gene TRBV6-5 combines with J gene TRBJ1-1; 7 nucleotides line up with TRBD1. This CDR3 comprises 18 residues. V lost 2 bases, J lost 0 bases, and 12 bases stayed unmatched. Germline V CDR1 and CDR2: MNHEY, SVGAGI. In DNA form, the CDR3 reads TGTGCCAGCAGTTACGGCCAGTGGACAGGAGACATGAACACTGAAGCTTTCTTT. Translation: CASSYGQWTGDMNTEAFF.

This chain joins TRBV2 and TRBJ2-5, with TRBD1 matching 11 bases. V gave up 8 bases and J gave up 5 bases; unmatched junction bases: 10. The CDR3 is made up of 15 amino acids. Germline V gene lookup returns CDR1 SNHLY and CDR2 FYNNEI. The CDR3 region is CASPGDRGSRETQYF. Here the CDR3 DNA reads TGTGCCAGCCCGGGGGACAGGGGGAGCCGGGAGACCCAGTACTTC.

CDR3 bases: TGTGCCAGCGGCCGGTGGGAGAACACTGAAGCTTTCTTT. Translation gives CASGRWENTEAFF. The chain employs TRBV9 and TRBJ1-1; D gene ambiguous. The germline V gene has CDR1 SGDLS and CDR2 YYNGEE. V dropped 7 bases and J dropped 1 base, with 11 bases sitting between them. The CDR3 runs to 13 residues.

This clonotype showed up just a few times. This chain connects TRBV19 to TRBJ1-2, with 7 bases identical to TRBD1. Germline trimming cut 5 bases from V and 6 bases from J; bases unmatched to any gene: 12. Looked up from germline, CDR1 is LNHDA and CDR2 is SQIVND (reference sequence). The CDR3 covers 15 residues. The CDR3, as DNA: TGTGCCAGTAGTCAGACAGGGTACCTCGCCGATGGCTACACCTTC. Translated: CASSQTGYLADGYTF.

Ten or more counts support this clonotype. CDR3 nucleotides: TGTGCCAGCAGCTGGACCGGGACAGGGACGGGTGAAGCTTTCTTT. Residues: CASSWTGTGTGEAFF. V is TRBV7-9 and J is TRBJ1-1, with 9 positions matching TRBD1. Germline assignment: CDR1 SEHNR and CDR2 FQNEAQ (reference sequence). CDR3 length: 15 amino acids. The V and J ends lost 4 bases and 7 bases, in that order; junction bases with no gene match: 10.

The J gene is TRBJ2-5, the V gene TRBV7-6; weak D call: TRBD2 (6 bases). V gave up 6 bases and J gave up 6 bases, with 23 bases separating them. CDR1 is SGHVS and CDR2 is FNYEAQ in the germline V gene. The CDR3 consists of 16 residues. The chain's CDR3 is CASSDRGVGGSKTQYF. The CDR3 nucleotides are TGTGCCAGCAGTGACCGAGGGGTTGGAGGGAGTAAGACCCAGTACTTC.

This clonotype appeared many times. The CDR3 is CASSQDTGPQETQYF. CDR3 bases: TGTGCCAGCAGCCAAGACACAGGCCCACAAGAGACCCAGTACTTC. The J gene is TRBJ2-5, the V gene TRBV3-1; tentative D call: TRBD1 (5 bases). With 0 bases removed from V and 2 bases from J, the gap between germline ends came to 10 bases. This CDR3 is 15 amino acids long. The germline V gene has CDR1 LGHDT and CDR2 YNNKEL (reference sequence).

This clonotype has at least ten counts. The chain employs TRBV2 and TRBJ1-5; D possibly corresponds to TRBD1 (6 bases). Trimming removed 5 bases from V and 0 bases from J, with 14 bases in between. The CDR3 sequence is 16 residues long. Germline values: CDR1 SNHLY, CDR2 FYNNEI. The chain's CDR3 is CASSNGQSYSNQPQHF. Written as DNA, the CDR3 is TGTGCCAGCAGTAACGGACAGAGCTATAGCAATCAGCCCCAGCATTTT.

This chain links TRBV30 with TRBJ1-1; D is unresolved. CDR1 is GTSNPN and CDR2 is SVGIG in the germline V gene (reference sequence). Trimming took 2 bases from V and 0 from J, leaving 7 bases between them. The CDR3 length is 13 residues. The CDR3 sequence: CAWSRTMNTEAFF. CDR3 nucleotide sequence: TGTGCCTGGAGTAGGACCATGAACACTGAAGCTTTCTTT.

This clonotype was observed a handful of times. The genes are TRBV7-9 and TRBJ2-7, with 10 bases that match TRBD2. This CDR3 has 16 amino acids. Germline V CDR1 and CDR2: SEHNR, FQNEAQ (reference sequence). V lost 3 bases to trimming and J lost 2 bases; unmatched junction nucleotides: 7. CDR3 nucleotides: TGTGCCAGCAGCTTGTCTAGCGGGAGCCCCACCTACGAGCAGTACTTC. Translation gives CASSLSSGSPTYEQYF.

This clonotype was seen repeatedly, ten times or more. This rearrangement joins TRBV30 to TRBJ1-2; 8 bases match TRBD1. This CDR3 is 11 amino acids long. The V gene's germline CDR1 is GTSNPN and CDR2 SVGIG (reference sequence). The junction had 4 bases not matched to a gene; V was cut back by 5 bases and J by 8 bases. DNA for the CDR3: TGTGCCTGGTACAGGGGGACGGGCTACACCTTC. The encoded protein is CAWYRGTGYTF.

The CDR3 DNA follows: TGTGCCAGCAGTTTGGACAATCTACCCTACGAGCAGTACTTC. It is translated as CASSLDNLPYEQYF. The chain joins TRBV28 to TRBJ2-7; D perhaps matches TRBD1 (5 bases). Trimming removed 3 bases from V and 2 bases from J, with 11 bases in between. This CDR3 region has 14 residues. Germline CDR1 reads MDHEN; CDR2 reads SYDVKM.

This clonotype was detected a few times. The chain has TRBV10-3 and TRBJ1-4; tentatively, D is TRBD1 (6 bases). The CDR3 covers 16 residues. Per germline, CDR1 ENHRY and CDR2 SYGVKD. V was trimmed by 0 bases and J by 5 bases, leaving 13 bases between them. CDR3 loop: CAISESGRGENEKLFF. CDR3 nucleotide sequence: TGTGCCATCAGTGAGTCGGGCAGGGGAGAAAATGAAAAACTGTTTTTT.

This clonotype came up many times. The rearrangement joins TRBV20-1 to TRBJ1-1; 12 nucleotides align to TRBD1. This CDR3 region has 15 residues. V was clipped by 4 bases and J by 5 bases; unmatched bases: 8. Per the germline V gene, CDR1 is DFQATT and CDR2 is SNEGSKA (reference sequence). CDR3 sequence reads: CSAKRDRGLRTEAFF. The DNA of the CDR3 is TGCAGTGCTAAGCGGGACAGGGGGCTGAGAACTGAAGCTTTCTTT.

Many counts were recorded for this clonotype. The CDR3 nucleotides read TGCAGCGCCGGGATTTGGGGAAAAGAGACCCAGTACTTC. It translates to CSAGIWGKETQYF. The chain joins TRBV29-1 to TRBJ2-5; D is possibly TRBD2 (5 bases). Germline CDR1 SQVTM, CDR2 ANQGSEA. The CDR3 has 13 residues. V lost 7 bases and J 3 bases, leaving 15 bases between the germline ends.

Regarding this clonotype: Since a much larger clone is just one base distant, this may be a read error. The chain joins TRBV27 to TRBJ1-2; D gene unclear. V lost 6 bases to trimming and J lost 8 bases, with 16 bases between them. In germline, CDR1 is MNHEY, CDR2 SMNVEV (reference sequence). The CDR3 totals 13 residues. In nucleotides, the CDR3 is TGTGCCAGCAGCGACGCGTCAGAGGGCGGCTACACCTTC. Translated: CASSDASEGGYTF.

This clonotype was picked up many times. The chain carries TRBV12-3 or TRBV12-4 and TRBJ1-1; D not certain. The CDR3 loop spans 13 amino acids. V was shortened by 6 bases and J by 5 bases, with 13 bases between the two germline ends. The CDR3 nucleotides are TGTGCCAGCAGGCGGGCCCAGATAACTGAAGCTTTCTTT. Residues: CASRRAQITEAFF.

There are many counts of this clonotype. The chain carries TRBV5-1 and TRBJ2-7; D is unclear. This CDR3 region has 15 residues. V shed 2 bases and J shed 3 bases, with 15 bases lying between them. Germline values: CDR1 SGHRS, CDR2 YFSETQ. This CDR3 is CASSFDARDRYEQYF. The CDR3 nucleotides are TGCGCCAGCAGCTTTGATGCAAGAGACCGCTACGAGCAGTACTTC.

This clonotype appeared many times. This rearrangement joins TRBV7-9 to TRBJ1-6, with 7 bases lining up with TRBD1. CDR1 SEHNR and CDR2 FQNEAQ come from the germline V gene (reference sequence). Trimming took 5 bases from V and 7 from J; bases not matched to a gene: 5. This CDR3 is 14 amino acids long. For the CDR3, the DNA is TGTGCCAGCAGCCGACAGGGTGGGAATTCACCCCTCCACTTT. Encoded protein: CASSRQGGNSPLHF.